Included here is one T cell receptor beta chain sequence, with context. Antigen: not known. The sample originates from a study of CD8+ T cells in alopecia areata. Study-level information: Treated patients swallowed 5 to 10 mg of oral tofacitinib twice daily. Dosing spanned 6 to 18 months on tofacitinib, then 6 months off drug.

Extracted RNA was reverse transcribed into cDNA, the sequencing template. TCRdb's table, derived via immunoSEQ multiplex PCR, lists solely in-frame clones and lacks some. The table lists some 120,000 clones, 50% to 60% of them singletons. General observations from the study: Relative to normal scalp, lesional scalp, especially alopecia totalis/universalis, showed higher clonality.

Germline lookup yields CDR1 SGDLS and CDR2 YYNGEE. The CDR3 sequence is 12 residues long. Deletions cut 7 bases from V and 3 bases from J, with 7 bases between. The sequence came from a human donor with alopecia areata. This material consisted of CD4+ T cells sorted from blood, taken at week 0. The chain links TRBV9 to TRBJ2-2; unclear D gene. The CDR3 coding sequence is TGTGCCAGCTCCCCTCACACCGGGGAGCTGTTTTTT. Translation gives CASSPHTGELFF. Based on the CDR3 plus reference TRBV9 and TRBJ2-2, the full variable domain is DSGVTQTPKHLITATGQRVTLRCSPRSGDLSVYWYQQSLDQGLQFLIQYYNGEERAKGNILERFSAQQFPDLHSELNLSSLELGDSALYFCASSPHTGELFFGEGSRLTVL.